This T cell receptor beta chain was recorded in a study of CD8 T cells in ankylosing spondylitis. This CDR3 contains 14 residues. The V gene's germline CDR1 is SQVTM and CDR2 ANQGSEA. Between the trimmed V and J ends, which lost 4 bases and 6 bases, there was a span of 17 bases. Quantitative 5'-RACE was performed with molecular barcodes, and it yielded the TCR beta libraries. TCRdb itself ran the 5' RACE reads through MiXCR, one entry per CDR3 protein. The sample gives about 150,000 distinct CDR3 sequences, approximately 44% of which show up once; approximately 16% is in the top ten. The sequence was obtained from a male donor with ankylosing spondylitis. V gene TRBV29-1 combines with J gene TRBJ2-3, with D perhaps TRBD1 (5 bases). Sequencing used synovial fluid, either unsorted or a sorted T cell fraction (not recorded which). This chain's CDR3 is CSVARTPPFDTQYF. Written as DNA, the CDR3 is TGCAGCGTTGCCCGGACACCTCCTTTCGATACGCAGTATTTT.